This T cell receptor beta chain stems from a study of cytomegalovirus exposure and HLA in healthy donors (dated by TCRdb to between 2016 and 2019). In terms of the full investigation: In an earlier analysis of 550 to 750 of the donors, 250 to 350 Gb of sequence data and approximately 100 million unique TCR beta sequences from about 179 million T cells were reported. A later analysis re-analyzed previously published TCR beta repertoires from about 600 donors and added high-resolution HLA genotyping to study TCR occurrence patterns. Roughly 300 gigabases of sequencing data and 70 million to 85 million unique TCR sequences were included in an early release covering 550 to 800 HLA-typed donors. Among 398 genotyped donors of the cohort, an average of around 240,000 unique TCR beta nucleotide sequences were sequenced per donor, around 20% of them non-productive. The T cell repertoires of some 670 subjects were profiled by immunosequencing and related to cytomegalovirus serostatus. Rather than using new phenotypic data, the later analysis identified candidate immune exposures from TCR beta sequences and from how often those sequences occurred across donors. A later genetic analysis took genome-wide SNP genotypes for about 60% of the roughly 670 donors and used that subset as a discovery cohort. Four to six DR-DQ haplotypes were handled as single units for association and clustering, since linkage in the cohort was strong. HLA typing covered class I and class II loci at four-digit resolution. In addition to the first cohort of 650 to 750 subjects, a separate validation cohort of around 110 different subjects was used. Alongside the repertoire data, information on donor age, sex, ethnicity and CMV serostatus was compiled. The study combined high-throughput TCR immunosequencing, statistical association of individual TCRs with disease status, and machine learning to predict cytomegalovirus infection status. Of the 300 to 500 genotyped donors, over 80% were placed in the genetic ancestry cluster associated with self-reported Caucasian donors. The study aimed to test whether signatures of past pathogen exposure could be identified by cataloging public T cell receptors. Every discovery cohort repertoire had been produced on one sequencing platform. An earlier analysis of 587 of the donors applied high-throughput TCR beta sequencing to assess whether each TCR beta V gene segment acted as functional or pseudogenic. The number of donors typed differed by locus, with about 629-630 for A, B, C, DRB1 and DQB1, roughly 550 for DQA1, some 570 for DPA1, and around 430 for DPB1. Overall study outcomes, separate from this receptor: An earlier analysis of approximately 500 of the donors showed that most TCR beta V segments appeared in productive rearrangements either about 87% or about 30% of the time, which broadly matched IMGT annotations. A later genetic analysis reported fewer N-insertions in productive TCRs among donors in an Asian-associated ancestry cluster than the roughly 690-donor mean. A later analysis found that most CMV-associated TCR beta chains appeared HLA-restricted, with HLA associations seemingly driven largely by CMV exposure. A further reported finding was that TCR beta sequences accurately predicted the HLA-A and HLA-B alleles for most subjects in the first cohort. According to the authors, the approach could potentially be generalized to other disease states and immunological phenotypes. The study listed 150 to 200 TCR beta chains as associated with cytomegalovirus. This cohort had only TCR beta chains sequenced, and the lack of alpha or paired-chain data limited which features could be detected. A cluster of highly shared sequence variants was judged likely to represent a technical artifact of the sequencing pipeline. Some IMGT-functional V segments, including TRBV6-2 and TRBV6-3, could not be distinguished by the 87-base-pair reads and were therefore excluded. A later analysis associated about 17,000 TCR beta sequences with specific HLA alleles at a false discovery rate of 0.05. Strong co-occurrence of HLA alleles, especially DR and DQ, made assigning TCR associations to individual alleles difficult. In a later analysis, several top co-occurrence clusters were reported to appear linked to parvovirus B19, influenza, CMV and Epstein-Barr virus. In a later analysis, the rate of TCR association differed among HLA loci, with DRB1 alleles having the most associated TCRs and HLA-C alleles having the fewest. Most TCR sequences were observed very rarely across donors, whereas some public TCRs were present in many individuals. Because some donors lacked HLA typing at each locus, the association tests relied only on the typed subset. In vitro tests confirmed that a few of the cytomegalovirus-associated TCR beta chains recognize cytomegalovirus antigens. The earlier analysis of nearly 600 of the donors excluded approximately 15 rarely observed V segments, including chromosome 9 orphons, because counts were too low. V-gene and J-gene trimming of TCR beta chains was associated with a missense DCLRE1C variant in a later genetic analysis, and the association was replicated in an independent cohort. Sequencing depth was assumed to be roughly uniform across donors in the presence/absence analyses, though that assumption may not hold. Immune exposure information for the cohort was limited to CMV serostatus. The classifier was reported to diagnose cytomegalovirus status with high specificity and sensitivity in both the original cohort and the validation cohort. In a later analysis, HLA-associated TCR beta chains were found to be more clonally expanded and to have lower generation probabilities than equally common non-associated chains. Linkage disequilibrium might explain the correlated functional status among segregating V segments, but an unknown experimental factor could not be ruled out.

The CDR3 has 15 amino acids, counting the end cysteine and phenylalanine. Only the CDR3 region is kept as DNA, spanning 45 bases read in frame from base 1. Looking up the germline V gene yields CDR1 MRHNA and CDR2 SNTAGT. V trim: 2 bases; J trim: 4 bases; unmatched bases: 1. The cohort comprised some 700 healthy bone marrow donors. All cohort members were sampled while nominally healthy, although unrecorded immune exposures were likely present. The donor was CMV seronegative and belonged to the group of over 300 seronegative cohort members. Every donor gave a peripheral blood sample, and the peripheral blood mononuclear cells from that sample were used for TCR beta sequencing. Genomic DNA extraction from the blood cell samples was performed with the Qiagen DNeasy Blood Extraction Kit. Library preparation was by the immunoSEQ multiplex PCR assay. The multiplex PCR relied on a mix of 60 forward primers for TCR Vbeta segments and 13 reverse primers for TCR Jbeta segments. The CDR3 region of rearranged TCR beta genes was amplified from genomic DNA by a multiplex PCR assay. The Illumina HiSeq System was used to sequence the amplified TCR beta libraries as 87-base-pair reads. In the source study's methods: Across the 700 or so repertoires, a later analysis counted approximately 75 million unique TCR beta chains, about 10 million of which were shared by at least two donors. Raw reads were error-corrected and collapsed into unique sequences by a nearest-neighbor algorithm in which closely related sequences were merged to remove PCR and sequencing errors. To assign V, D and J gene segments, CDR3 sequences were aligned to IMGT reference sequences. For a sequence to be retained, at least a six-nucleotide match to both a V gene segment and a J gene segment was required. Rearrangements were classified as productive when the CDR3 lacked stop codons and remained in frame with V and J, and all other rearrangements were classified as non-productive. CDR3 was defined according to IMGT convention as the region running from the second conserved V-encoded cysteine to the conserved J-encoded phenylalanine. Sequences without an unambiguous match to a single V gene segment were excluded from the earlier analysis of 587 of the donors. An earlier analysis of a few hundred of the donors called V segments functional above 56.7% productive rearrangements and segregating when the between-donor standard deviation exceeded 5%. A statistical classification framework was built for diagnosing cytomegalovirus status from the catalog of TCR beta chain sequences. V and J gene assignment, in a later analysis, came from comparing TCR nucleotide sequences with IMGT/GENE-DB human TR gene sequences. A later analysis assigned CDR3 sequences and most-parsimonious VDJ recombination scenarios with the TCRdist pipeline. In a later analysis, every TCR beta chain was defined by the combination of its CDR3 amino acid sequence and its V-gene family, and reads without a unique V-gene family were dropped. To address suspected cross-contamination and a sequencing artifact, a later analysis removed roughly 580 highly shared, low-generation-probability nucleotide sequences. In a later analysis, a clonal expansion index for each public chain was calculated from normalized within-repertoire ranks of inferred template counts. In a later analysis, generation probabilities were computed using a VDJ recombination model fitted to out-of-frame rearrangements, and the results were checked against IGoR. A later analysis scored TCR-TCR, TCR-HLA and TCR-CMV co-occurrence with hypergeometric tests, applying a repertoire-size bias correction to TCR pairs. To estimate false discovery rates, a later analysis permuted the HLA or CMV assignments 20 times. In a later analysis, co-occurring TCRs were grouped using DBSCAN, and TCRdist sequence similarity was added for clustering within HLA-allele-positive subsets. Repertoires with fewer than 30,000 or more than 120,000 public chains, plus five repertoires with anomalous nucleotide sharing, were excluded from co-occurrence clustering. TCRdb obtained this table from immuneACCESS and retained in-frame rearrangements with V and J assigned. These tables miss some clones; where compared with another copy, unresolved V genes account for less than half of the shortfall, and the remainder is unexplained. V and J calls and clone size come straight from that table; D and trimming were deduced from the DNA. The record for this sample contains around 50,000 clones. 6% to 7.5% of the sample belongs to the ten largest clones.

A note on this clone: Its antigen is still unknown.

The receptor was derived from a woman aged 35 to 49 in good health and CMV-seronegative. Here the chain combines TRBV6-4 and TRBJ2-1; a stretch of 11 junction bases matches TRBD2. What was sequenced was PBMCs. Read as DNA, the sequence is TGTGCCAGCAGTGACGGGACTAGCGGATACAATGAGCAGTTCTTC. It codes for CASSDGTSGYNEQFF.